The 26 T cell receptor beta chains below all came from one sample that was sequenced in a study of blood T cell repertoires in COVID-19. Repertoires were generated with immunoSEQ multiplex PCR, while TCRdb's copy carries only in-frame clones and drops some. The sample consists of approximately 100,000 clones, roughly 85% of them appearing once. Material for sequencing was PBMCs or T cells enriched from blood (not recorded which). Every receptor here comes from a woman aged 45-65 years who had recovered from COVID-19.

The rearrangement uses TRBV6-5 and TRBJ1-1, with no clear D. Germline V lookup: CDR1 MNHEY, CDR2 SVGAGI. V dropped 6 bases and J dropped 0 bases, with 8 bases sitting between them. The length of the CDR3 is 13 residues. The CDR3 region has the DNA TGTGCCAGCAGCACGGTTGTGAACACTGAAGCTTTCTTT. Amino acid sequence: CASSTVVNTEAFF.

J is TRBJ1-6 and V is TRBV7-2; D remains ambiguous. The CDR3 contains 15 residues. V gave up 5 bases and J gave up 9 bases, with 17 bases separating them. Germline CDR1 SGHTA, CDR2 FQGNSA. Written as DNA, the CDR3 is TGTGCCAGCAGCCCGGGGAGAGGGCAGGTTTCACCCCTCCACTTT. Its protein product is CASSPGRGQVSPLHF.

This clone was counted only a few times. The CDR3: CASSSLTGYYGYTF. The CDR3 DNA sequence: TGTGCCAGCAGCTCCCTGACAGGGTACTATGGCTACACCTTC. J is TRBJ1-2 and V is TRBV5-4; 7 bases are shared with TRBD1. Trimming took 3 bases from V and 3 from J; bases not matched to a gene: 5. CDR3 size: 14 residues. Per germline, CDR1 SGHNT and CDR2 YYREEE (reference sequence).

This CDR3 is CASSPLLAGGPEQFF. The DNA of the CDR3 is TGTGCCAGCAGCCCGCTACTAGCGGGAGGGCCGGAGCAGTTCTTC. This chain links TRBV27 with TRBJ2-1; 13 bases align to TRBD2. Germline V gene sequence: CDR1 MNHEY, CDR2 SMNVEV (reference sequence). The trim removed 6 bases at V and 10 bases at J, leaving 9 bases unmatched. The CDR3 consists of 15 residues.

This rearrangement joins TRBV7-8 to TRBJ1-1; 11 bases line up with TRBD1. With 5 bases clipped from V and 3 bases from J, the junction kept 5 bases outside the gene matches. The CDR3 is 15 residues long. Germline V gene sequence: CDR1 SGHVS, CDR2 FQNEAQ. The CDR3 nucleotides are TGTGCCAGCAGCCTCCGGGACAGGGGGGACACTGAAGCTTTCTTT. It codes for CASSLRDRGDTEAFF.

The rearrangement uses TRBV2 and TRBJ2-5; 9 positions match TRBD2. V was clipped by 6 bases and J by 4 bases; unmatched bases: 9. This CDR3 is built from 15 residues. Germline V gives CDR1 SNHLY, CDR2 FYNNEI. The CDR3 loop is CASSPERGVIETQYF. CDR3 DNA: TGTGCCAGCAGCCCGGAGCGGGGGGTAATAGAGACCCAGTACTTC.

This clone has only a few counts. The chain employs TRBV20-1 and TRBJ1-2; the D is unclear. V shed 4 bases and J shed 6 bases, with 9 bases lying between them. This CDR3 has 11 residues. Germline assignment: CDR1 DFQATT and CDR2 SNEGSKA (reference sequence). CDR3 DNA sequence: TGCAGTGCTACCCCCCAGGATGGCTACACCTTC. Protein product: CSATPQDGYTF.

The chain links TRBV18 to TRBJ2-2; TRBD2 aligns across 7 bases. After removal of 1 base from V and 4 bases from J, the junction contained 6 bases not matched to a gene. CDR3 length: 16 amino acids. Germline V CDR1 and CDR2: KGHSH, LQKENI. The CDR3 region is CASSPREGLSTGELFF. The CDR3 DNA follows: TGTGCCAGCTCACCACGGGAGGGGCTGAGCACCGGGGAGCTGTTTTTT.

V is TRBV27 and J is TRBJ2-3; the match to TRBD1 covers 9 bases. The junction had 7 bases not matched to a gene; V was cut back by 4 bases and J by 5 bases. Germline loops: CDR1 MNHEY, CDR2 SMNVEV (reference sequence). CDR3 length equals 15 residues. DNA for the CDR3: TGTGCCAGCAGTTCCACAGGGGGCTGGAAAGATACGCAGTATTTT. Its translation: CASSSTGGWKDTQYF.

The gene calls are TRBV28 and TRBJ2-3; TRBD2 matches at 8 bases. The germline gives CDR1 MDHEN, CDR2 SYDVKM. The V segment lost 6 bases and the J segment 0 bases; nucleotides outside the gene matches: 8. This CDR3 region has 16 residues. In DNA form, the CDR3 reads TGTGCCAGCAGCCCAAGCGGGGGAGCTAGCACAGATACGCAGTATTTT. This translates into CASSPSGGASTDTQYF. The whole variable domain, remainder taken from reference TRBV28 and TRBJ2-3, is DVKVTQSSRYLVKRTGEKVFLECVQDMDHENMFWYRQDPGLGLRLIYFSYDVKMKEKGDIPEGYSVSREKKERFSLILESASTNQTSMYLCASSPSGGASTDTQYFGPGTRLTVL.

The rearrangement links TRBV5-1 to TRBJ1-1; TRBD1 aligns across 8 bases. This CDR3 is 18 amino acids long. CDR1 is SGHRS and CDR2 is YFSETQ in the germline V gene. Losses at the gene ends were 4 bases for V and 0 bases for J; bases not matched to a gene: 14. CDR3 residues: CASSPSGRGPKMNTEAFF. In DNA, the CDR3 is TGCGCCAGCAGCCCATCCGGCAGGGGGCCTAAAATGAACACTGAAGCTTTCTTT.

The rearrangement joins TRBV6-5 to TRBJ1-2, with 8 bases lining up with TRBD1. The germline V gene encodes CDR1 MNHEY and CDR2 SVGAGI. CDR3 length: 15 amino acids. V lost 8 bases and J lost 2; bases outside the gene matches: 10. CDR3 nucleotide sequence: TGTGCCAGCTCCGTCCAGGGGGCGGGGAACTATGGCTACACCTTC. Amino acids: CASSVQGAGNYGYTF.

This clone has a handful of counts. The genes are TRBV10-1 and TRBJ1-3; D ambiguous. Trimming stripped 4 bases from V and 0 bases from J, with 4 bases between. The length of the CDR3 is 13 residues. Germline lookup yields CDR1 WNHNN and CDR2 SYGVQD (reference sequence). This chain's CDR3 is CASSVNSGNTIYF. CDR3 nucleotides: TGCGCCAGCAGTGTAAACTCTGGAAACACCATATATTTT.

This clone was seen once. This chain links TRBV7-9 with TRBJ2-7; 9 positions agree with TRBD1. The germline gives CDR1 SEHNR, CDR2 FQNEAQ (reference sequence). J lost 3 bases, V lost 3 bases, and 9 bases had no gene match. This CDR3 is 16 amino acids long. The CDR3 here is CASSLSSGQGIYEQYF. The DNA of the CDR3 is TGTGCCAGCAGCTTGAGTTCGGGACAGGGTATCTACGAGCAGTACTTC. Using reference TRBV7-9 and TRBJ2-7 for the parts outside the CDR3, the full variable domain is DTGVSQNPRHKITKRGQNVTFRCDPISEHNRLYWYRQTLGQGPEFLTYFQNEAQLEKSRLLSDRFSAERPKGSFSTLEIQRTEQGDSAMYLCASSLSSGQGIYEQYFGPGTRLTVT.

The CDR3 here is CASSPYTANTEAFF. The CDR3, as DNA: TGTGCCAGCAGTCCCTATACTGCGAACACTGAAGCTTTCTTT. J is TRBJ1-1 and V is TRBV6-5; D is undetermined. Germline values: CDR1 MNHEY, CDR2 SVGAGI. The CDR3 runs 14 residues. V shed 5 bases and J shed 1 base, with 11 bases lying between them.

This clone was observed a few times. This chain links TRBV27 with TRBJ1-6, with D possibly TRBD1 on 5 matching bases. Germline CDR1 MNHEY, CDR2 SMNVEV (reference sequence). The CDR3 totals 14 residues. The V and J ends lost 6 bases and 9 bases respectively, with 15 bases between them. The CDR3 reads CASSPGGSGSPLHF. The CDR3 DNA reads TGTGCCAGCAGCCCGGGGGGTAGTGGTTCACCCCTCCACTTT.

This chain joins TRBV5-1 and TRBJ1-1; possible D gene TRBD1, 6 bases. The germline CDR1 and CDR2 sequences are SGHRS and YFSETQ. The CDR3 runs 15 residues. V was trimmed by 4 bases and J by 3 bases, leaving 16 bases between them. CDR3 residues: CASSPGWGRDTEAFF. CDR3 nucleotide sequence: TGCGCCAGCAGCCCGGGATGGGGGCGGGACACTGAAGCTTTCTTT.

This clone was counted once. The chain carries TRBV5-1 and TRBJ2-5; TRBD1 agrees at 7 bases. The V segment lost 4 bases and the J segment 5 bases; nucleotides outside the gene matches: 11. This CDR3 has 15 amino acids. The germline V gene has CDR1 SGHRS and CDR2 YFSETQ. The CDR3 spells CASSGYGTEGETQYF. Here the CDR3 DNA reads TGCGCCAGCAGCGGGTACGGGACAGAGGGGGAGACCCAGTACTTC.

This chain joins TRBV27 and TRBJ1-2; 9 nucleotides match TRBD1. Germline-derived CDR1 and CDR2 are MNHEY and SMNVEV (reference sequence). V lost 5 bases and J lost 4; bases outside the gene matches: 5. CDR3 length: 14 residues. CDR3: CASSVGQGSYGYTF. The CDR3 nucleotides read TGTGCCAGCAGTGTTGGACAGGGGAGCTATGGCTACACCTTC.

This clone was observed a single time. The chain has TRBV6-1 and TRBJ2-3; 7 nucleotides agree with TRBD2. Per the germline V gene, CDR1 is MNHNS and CDR2 is SASEGT. This CDR3 comprises 16 residues. V lost 0 bases to trimming and J lost 5 bases; unmatched junction nucleotides: 8. CDR3 loop: CASSEAMAGRGDTQYF. CDR3 in DNA: TGTGCCAGCAGTGAAGCGATGGCGGGGAGGGGAGATACGCAGTATTTT.

This sequence joins TRBV5-1 and TRBJ1-6; weak D call: TRBD1 (5 bases). The CDR3 contains 16 residues. Germline CDR1 SGHRS, CDR2 YFSETQ. Deletions cut 0 bases from V and 7 bases from J, with 14 bases between. The CDR3: CASSLESGLANSPLHF. CDR3 DNA sequence: TGCGCCAGCAGCTTGGAATCAGGGCTCGCCAATTCACCCCTCCACTTT.

V gene TRBV29-1 combines with J gene TRBJ1-1; 7 bases match TRBD1. The length of the CDR3 is 13 residues. Germline V gene sequence: CDR1 SQVTM, CDR2 ANQGSEA. After removal of 5 bases from V and 6 bases from J, the junction contained 9 bases not matched to a gene. The CDR3, as DNA: TGCAGCGTTCTTTTACGACAGGGCTCTGAAGCTTTCTTT. Amino acids: CSVLLRQGSEAFF.

This clone was observed a few times. V usage is TRBV28 and J usage is TRBJ2-7, with a tentative D call TRBD2 (5 bases). Trimming left V 1 base short and J 3 bases short, with 13 bases between. The germline V gene has CDR1 MDHEN and CDR2 SYDVKM. CDR3 length: 15 residues. The CDR3 sequence: CASSLSWTGNYEQYF. The CDR3 DNA is TGTGCCAGCAGTTTATCGTGGACGGGAAACTACGAGCAGTACTTC.

This chain uses TRBV19 with TRBJ2-5, with 7 nucleotides matching TRBD2. This CDR3 is built from 13 residues. The J segment lost 4 bases and the V segment lost 3 bases, leaving 2 bases of the junction unmatched. Per germline, CDR1 LNHDA and CDR2 SQIVND (reference sequence). In nucleotides, the CDR3 is TGTGCCAGTAGTATCAGCGGGGCAGAGACCCAGTACTTC. Protein sequence: CASSISGAETQYF. The entire variable domain, with the rest obtained from reference TRBV19 and TRBJ2-5, is as follows: DGGITQSPKYLFRKEGQNVTLSCEQNLNHDAMYWYRQDPGQGLRLIYYSQIVNDFQKGDIAEGYSVSREKKESFPLTVTSAQKNPTAFYLCASSISGAETQYFGPGTRLLVL.

This rearrangement joins TRBV5-1 to TRBJ1-2, with 7 bases identical to TRBD1. Germline V lookup: CDR1 SGHRS, CDR2 YFSETQ. This CDR3 comprises 16 residues. Germline trimming cut 2 bases from V and 0 bases from J; bases unmatched to any gene: 7. CDR3 region: CASSFQPQGANYGYTF. The CDR3 DNA is TGCGCCAGCAGCTTCCAGCCTCAGGGGGCTAACTATGGCTACACCTTC.

The chain couples TRBV28 to TRBJ1-3; D uncertain. This CDR3 has 14 residues. The germline V gene has CDR1 MDHEN and CDR2 SYDVKM. V lost 7 bases and J 0 bases, leaving 10 bases between the germline ends. CDR3 in DNA: TGTGCCAGCAAGGAGTACTTCTCTGGAAACACCATATATTTT. Residues: CASKEYFSGNTIYF. Looking up the rest from reference TRBV28 and TRBJ1-3 gives the full variable domain: DVKVTQSSRYLVKRTGEKVFLECVQDMDHENMFWYRQDPGLGLRLIYFSYDVKMKEKGDIPEGYSVSREKKERFSLILESASTNQTSMYLCASKEYFSGNTIYFGEGSWLTVV.